This TCR beta chain appears in the sequencing data of a study of blood T cell repertoires in COVID-19. Study context: From the United States, Italy and Spain came samples of acute and convalescent COVID-19. The analysed material was cDNA or gDNA that came from T cells, B-cell-depleted T cells, or PBMCs.

The CDR3 contains 14 residues. Germline CDR1 is KGHDR and CDR2 is SFDVKD. The V gene end was trimmed by 4 bases and the J gene end by 5 bases; junction bases not matched to a gene: 4. Study processing details: For nucleated cells, counts were estimated from reference gene primer amplification. Profiling relied on immunoSEQ multiplex PCR, and the TCRdb table lists in-frame clones only, not all of them. From that table come the V and J calls and clone size; the DNA was used to work out D and trimming. The sample holds about 170,000 clones, approximately 86% seen once. The genes are TRBV24-1 and TRBJ2-5, with 9 nucleotides matching TRBD2. The clonotype comes from a man between 50 and 59 years old with active or convalescent COVID-19. Sequencing used peripheral blood. As DNA, the CDR3 is TGTGCCACCAGTGAGACTAGCGGACTGGAGACCCAGTACTTC. As protein: CATSETSGLETQYF.